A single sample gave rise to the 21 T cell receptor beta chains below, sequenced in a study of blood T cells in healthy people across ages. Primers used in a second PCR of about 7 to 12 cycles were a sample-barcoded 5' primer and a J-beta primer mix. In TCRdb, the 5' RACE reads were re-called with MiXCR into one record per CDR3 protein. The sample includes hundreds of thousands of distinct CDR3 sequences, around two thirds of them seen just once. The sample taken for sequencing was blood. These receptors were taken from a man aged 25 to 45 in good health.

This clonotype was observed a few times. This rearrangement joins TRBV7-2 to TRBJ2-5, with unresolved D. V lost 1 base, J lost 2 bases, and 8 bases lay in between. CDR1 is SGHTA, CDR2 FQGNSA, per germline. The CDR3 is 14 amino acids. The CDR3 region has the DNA TGTGCCAGCAGCTTAGTAGTTCGGCAAGAGACCCAGTACTTC. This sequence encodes CASSLVVRQETQYF.

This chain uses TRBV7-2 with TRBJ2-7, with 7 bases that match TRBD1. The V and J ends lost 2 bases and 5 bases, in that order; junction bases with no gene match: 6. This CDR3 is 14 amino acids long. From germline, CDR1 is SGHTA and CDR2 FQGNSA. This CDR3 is CASSLRGGYNEQYF. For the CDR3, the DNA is TGTGCCAGCAGCTTAAGAGGGGGCTACAACGAGCAGTACTTC.

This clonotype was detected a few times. The CDR3, as DNA: TGTGCCAGCAGCCAAGGGCAGGGGAATAACCTTTACAATGAGCAGTTCTTC. As protein: CASSQGQGNNLYNEQFF. The J gene is TRBJ2-1, the V gene TRBV14; a possible D gene is TRBD1 (6 bases). The V end was cut by 1 base, the J end by 4 bases, with 17 bases between. CDR1 and CDR2 from the germline V gene are SGHDN and FVKESK. The CDR3 runs to 17 residues.

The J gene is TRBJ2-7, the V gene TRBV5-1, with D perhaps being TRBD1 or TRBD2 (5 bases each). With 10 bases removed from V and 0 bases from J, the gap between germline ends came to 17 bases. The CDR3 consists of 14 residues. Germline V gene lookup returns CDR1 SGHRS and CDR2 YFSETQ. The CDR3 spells CASREQANSYEQYF. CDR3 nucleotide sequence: TGCGCCTCTCGGGAACAGGCGAACTCCTACGAGCAGTACTTC.

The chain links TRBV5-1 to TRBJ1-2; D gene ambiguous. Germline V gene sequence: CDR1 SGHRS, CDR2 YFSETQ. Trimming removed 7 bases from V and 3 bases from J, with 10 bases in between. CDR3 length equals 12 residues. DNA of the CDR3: TGCGCCAGCGGAAGCGGCGACTATGGCTACACCTTC. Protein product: CASGSGDYGYTF.

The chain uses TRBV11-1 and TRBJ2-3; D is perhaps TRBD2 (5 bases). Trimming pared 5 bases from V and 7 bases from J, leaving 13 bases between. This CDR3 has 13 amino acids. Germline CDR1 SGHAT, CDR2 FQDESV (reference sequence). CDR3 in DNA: TGTGCCAGCAGCCCGCCGGGAATTAATACGCAGTATTTT. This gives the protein CASSPPGINTQYF.

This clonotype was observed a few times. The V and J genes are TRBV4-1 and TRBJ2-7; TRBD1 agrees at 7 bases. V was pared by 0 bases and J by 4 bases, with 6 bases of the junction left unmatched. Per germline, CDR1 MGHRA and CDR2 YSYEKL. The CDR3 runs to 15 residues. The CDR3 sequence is CASSQELGQMYEQYF. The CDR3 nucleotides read TGCGCCAGCAGCCAAGAATTGGGACAGATGTACGAGCAGTACTTC.

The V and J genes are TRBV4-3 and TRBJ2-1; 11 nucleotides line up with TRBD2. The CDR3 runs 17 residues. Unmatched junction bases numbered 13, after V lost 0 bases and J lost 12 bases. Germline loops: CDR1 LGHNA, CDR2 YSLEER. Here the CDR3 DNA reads TGCGCCAGCAGCCAAGACCCCAGACTAGCGGGGTCAGATACGCAGTTCTTC. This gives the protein CASSQDPRLAGSDTQFF.

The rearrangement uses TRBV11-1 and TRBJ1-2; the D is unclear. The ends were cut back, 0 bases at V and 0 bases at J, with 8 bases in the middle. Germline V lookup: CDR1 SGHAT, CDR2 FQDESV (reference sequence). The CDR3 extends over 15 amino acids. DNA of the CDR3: TGTGCCAGCAGCTTAGCGGACGGATCTAACTATGGCTACACCTTC. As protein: CASSLADGSNYGYTF.

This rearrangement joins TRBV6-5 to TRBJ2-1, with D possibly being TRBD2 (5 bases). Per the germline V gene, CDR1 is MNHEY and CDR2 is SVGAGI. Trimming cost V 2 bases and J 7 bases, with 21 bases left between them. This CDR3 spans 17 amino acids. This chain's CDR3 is CASSYDFGDLVGNEQFF. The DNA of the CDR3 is TGTGCCAGCAGTTACGATTTCGGGGATCTAGTTGGTAATGAGCAGTTCTTC.

CDR3 nucleotides: TGTGCCAGCAAAAGACAGGAGTCCTATAATTCACCCCTCCACTTT. Translating gives CASKRQESYNSPLHF. The chain links TRBV25-1 to TRBJ1-6; possibly TRBD1 for D (6 bases). V lost 7 bases, J lost 1 base, and 11 bases lay in between. Germline CDR1 MGHDK, CDR2 SYGVNS. The CDR3 has 15 amino acids.

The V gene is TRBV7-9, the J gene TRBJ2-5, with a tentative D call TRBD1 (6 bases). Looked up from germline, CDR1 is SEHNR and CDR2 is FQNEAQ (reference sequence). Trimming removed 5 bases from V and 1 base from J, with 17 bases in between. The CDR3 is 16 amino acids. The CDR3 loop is CASSTKQGSLQETQYF. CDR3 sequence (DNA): TGTGCCAGCAGCACAAAACAGGGAAGCCTCCAAGAGACCCAGTACTTC.

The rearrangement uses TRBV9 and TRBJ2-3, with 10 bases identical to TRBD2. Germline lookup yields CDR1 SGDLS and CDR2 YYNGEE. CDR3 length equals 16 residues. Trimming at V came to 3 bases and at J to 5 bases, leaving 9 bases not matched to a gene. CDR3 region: CASSGGLALGQDTQYF. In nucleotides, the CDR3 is TGTGCCAGCAGCGGGGGACTAGCGCTGGGGCAAGATACGCAGTATTTT. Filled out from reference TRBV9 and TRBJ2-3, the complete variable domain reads DSGVTQTPKHLITATGQRVTLRCSPRSGDLSVYWYQQSLDQGLQFLIQYYNGEERAKGNILERFSAQQFPDLHSELNLSSLELGDSALYFCASSGGLALGQDTQYFGPGTRLTVL.

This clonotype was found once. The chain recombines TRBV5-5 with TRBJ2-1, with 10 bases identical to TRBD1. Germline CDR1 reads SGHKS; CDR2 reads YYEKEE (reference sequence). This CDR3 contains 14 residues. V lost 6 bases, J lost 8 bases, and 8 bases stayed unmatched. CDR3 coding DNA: TGTGCCAGCATCCTCCGGGACAGGGGACATGAGCAGTTCTTC. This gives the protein CASILRDRGHEQFF. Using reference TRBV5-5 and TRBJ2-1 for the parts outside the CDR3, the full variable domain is DAGVTQSPTHLIKTRGQQVTLRCSPISGHKSVSWYQQVLGQGPQFIFQYYEKEERGRGNFPDRFSARQFPNYSSELNVNALLLGDSALYLCASILRDRGHEQFFGPGTRLTVL.

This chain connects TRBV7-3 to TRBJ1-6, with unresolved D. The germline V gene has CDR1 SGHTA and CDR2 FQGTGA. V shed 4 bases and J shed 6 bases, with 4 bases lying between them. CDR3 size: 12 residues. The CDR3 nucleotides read TGTGCCAGCAGCTACACTAATTCACCCCTCCACTTT. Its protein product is CASSYTNSPLHF.

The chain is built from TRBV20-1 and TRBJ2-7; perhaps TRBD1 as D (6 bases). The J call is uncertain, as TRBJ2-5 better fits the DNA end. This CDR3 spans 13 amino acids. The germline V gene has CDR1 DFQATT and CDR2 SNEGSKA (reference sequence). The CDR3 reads CSAVDRAGETQYF. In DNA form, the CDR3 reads TGCAGTGCAGTGGACAGAGCTGGAGAGACCCAGTACTTC.

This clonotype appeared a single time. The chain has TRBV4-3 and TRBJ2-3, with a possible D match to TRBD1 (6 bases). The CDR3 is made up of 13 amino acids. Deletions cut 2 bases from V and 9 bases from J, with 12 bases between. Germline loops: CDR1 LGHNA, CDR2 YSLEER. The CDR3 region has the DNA TGCGCCAGCAGCCAAAAAGAAAGGGGGACGCAGTATTTT. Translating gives CASSQKERGTQYF.

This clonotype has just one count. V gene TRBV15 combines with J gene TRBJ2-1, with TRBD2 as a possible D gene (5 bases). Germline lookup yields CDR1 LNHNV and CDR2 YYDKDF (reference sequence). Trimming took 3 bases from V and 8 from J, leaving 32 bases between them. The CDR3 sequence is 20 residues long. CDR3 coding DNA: TGTGCCACCAGCAGGCCCCGGGATGGGGTTCGGGTCCGGCCTTACGATGAGCAGTTCTTC. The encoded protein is CATSRPRDGVRVRPYDEQFF. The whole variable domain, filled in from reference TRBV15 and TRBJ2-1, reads DAMVIQNPRYQVTQFGKPVTLSCSQTLNHNVMYWYQQKSSQAPKLLFHYYDKDFNNEADTPDNFQSRRPNTSFCFLDIRSPGLGDTAMYLCATSRPRDGVRVRPYDEQFFGPGTRLTVL.

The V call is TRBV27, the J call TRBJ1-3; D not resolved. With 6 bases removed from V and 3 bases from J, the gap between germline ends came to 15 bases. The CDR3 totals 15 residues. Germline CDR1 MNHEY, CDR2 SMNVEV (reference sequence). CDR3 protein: CASSPFRAVGNTIYF. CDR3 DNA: TGTGCCAGCAGCCCCTTTCGAGCAGTTGGAAACACCATATATTTT.

The CDR3 DNA is TGTGCCAGCAGTTACTCGAGAACCGGGGCTGGGGCCAACGTCCTGACTTTC. Protein product: CASSYSRTGAGANVLTF. The genes are TRBV6-5 and TRBJ2-6, with D perhaps TRBD2 (5 bases). CDR1 MNHEY and CDR2 SVGAGI come from the germline V gene. V lost 0 bases and J lost 2, with 11 bases in between. The CDR3 has 17 residues.

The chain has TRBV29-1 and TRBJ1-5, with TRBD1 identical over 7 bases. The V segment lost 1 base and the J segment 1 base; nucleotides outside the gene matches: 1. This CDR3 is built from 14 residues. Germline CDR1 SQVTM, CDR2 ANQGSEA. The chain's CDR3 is CSVEGQGSNQPQHF. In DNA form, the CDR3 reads TGCAGCGTTGAAGGACAGGGCAGCAATCAGCCCCAGCATTTT.